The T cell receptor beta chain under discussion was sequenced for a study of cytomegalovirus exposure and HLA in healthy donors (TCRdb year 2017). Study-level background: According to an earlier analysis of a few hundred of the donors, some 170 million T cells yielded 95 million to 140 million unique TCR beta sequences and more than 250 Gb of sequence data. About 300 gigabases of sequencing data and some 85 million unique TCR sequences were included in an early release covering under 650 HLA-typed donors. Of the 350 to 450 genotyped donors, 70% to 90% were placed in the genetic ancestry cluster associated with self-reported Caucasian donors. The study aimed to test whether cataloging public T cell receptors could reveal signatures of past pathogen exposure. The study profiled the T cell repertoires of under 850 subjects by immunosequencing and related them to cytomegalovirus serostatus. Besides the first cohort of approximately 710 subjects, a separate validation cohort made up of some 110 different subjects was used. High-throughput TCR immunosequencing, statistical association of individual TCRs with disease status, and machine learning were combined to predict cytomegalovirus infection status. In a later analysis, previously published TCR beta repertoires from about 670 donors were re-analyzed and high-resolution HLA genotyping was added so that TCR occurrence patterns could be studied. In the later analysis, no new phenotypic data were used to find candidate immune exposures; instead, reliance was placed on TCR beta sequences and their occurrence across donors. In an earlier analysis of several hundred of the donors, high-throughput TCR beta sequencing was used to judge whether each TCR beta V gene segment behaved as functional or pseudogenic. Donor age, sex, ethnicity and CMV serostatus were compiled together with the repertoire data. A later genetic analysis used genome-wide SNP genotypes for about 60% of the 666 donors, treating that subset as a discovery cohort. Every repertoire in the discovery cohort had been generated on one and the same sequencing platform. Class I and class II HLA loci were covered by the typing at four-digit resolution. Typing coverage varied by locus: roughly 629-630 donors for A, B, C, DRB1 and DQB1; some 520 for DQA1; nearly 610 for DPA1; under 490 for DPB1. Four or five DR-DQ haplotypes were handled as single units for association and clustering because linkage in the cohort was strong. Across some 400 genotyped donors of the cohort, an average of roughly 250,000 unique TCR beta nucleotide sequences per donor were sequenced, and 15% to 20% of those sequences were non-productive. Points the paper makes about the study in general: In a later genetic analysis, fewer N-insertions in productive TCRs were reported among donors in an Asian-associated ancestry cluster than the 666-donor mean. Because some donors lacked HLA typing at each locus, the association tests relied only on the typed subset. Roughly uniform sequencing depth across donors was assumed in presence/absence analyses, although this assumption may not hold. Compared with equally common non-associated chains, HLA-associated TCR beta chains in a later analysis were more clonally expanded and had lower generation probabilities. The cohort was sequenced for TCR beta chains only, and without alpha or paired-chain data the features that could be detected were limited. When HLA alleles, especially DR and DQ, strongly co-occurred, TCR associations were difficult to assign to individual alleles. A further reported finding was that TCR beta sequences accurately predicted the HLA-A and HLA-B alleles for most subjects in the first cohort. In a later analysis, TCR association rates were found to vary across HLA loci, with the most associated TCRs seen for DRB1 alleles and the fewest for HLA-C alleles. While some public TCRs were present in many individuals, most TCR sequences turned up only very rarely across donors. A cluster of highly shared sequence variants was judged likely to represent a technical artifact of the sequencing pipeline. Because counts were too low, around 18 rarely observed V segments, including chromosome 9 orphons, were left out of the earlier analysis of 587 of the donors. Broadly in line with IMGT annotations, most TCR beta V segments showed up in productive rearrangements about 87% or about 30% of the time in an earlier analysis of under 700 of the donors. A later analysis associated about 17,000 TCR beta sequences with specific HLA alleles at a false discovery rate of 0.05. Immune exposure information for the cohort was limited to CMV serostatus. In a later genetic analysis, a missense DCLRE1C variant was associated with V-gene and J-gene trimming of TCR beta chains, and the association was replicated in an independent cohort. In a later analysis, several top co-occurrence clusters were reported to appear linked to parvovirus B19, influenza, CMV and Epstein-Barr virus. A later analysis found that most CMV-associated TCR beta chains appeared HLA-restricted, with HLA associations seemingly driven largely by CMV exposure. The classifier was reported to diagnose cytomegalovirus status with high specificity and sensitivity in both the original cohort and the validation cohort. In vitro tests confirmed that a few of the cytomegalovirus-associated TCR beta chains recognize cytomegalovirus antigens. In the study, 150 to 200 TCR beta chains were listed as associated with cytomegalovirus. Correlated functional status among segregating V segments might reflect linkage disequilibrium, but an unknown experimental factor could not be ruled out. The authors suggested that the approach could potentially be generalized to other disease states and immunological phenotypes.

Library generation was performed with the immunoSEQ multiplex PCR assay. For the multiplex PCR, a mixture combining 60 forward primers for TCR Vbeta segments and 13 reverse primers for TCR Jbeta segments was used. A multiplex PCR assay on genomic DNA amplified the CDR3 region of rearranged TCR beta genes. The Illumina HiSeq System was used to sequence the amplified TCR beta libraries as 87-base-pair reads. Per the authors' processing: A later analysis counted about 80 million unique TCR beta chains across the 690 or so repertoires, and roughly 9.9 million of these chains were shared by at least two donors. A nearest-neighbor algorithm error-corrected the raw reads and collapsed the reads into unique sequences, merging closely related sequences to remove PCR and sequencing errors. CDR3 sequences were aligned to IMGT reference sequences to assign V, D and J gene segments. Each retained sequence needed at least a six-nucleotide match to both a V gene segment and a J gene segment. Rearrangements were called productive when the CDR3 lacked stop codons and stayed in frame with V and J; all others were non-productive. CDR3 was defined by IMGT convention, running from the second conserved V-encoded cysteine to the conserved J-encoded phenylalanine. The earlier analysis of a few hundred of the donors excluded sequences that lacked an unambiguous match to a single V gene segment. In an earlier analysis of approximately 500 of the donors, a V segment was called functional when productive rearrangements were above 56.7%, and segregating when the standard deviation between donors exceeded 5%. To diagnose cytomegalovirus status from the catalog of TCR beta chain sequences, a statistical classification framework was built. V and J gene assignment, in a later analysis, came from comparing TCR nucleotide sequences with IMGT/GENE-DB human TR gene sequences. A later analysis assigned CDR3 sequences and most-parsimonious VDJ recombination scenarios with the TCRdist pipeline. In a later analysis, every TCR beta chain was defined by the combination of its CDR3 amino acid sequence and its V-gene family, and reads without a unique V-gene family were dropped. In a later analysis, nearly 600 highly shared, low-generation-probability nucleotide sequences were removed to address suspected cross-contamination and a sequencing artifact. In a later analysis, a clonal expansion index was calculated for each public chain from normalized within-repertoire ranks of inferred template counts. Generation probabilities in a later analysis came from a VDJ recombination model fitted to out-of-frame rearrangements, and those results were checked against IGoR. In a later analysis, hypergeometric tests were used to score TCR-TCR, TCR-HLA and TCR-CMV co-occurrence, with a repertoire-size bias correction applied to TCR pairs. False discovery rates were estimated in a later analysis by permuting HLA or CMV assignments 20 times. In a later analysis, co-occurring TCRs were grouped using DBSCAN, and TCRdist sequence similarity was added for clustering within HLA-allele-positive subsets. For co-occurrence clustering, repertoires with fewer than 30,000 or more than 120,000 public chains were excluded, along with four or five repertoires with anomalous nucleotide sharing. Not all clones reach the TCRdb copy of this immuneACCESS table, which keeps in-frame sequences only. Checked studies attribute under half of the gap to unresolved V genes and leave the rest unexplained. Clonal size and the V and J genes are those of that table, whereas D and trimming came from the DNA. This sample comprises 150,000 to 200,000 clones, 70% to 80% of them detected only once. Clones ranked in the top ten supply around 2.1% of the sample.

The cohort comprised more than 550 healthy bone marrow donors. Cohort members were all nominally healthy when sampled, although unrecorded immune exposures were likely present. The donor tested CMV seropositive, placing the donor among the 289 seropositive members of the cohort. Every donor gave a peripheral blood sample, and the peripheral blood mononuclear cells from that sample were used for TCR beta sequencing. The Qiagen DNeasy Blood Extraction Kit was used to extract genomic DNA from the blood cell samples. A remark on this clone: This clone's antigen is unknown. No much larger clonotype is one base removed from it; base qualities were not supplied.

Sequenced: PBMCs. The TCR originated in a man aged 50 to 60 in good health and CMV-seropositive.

The sequenced DNA: TGTGCCAGCAGTTCACTCCGGACAGGGACGTACGGGGCCAACGTCCTGACTTTC. The encoded protein is CASSSLRTGTYGANVLTF. The chain is assembled from TRBV28 and TRBJ2-6; 8 bases in between match TRBD1. The junction shows trimming of 4 bases on V and 4 bases on J, and the gene matches do not reach 12 bases of it. From the germline V gene, CDR1 is MDHEN and CDR2 is SYDVKM. The CDR3 goes from the cysteine to the phenylalanine over 18 residues. The entry retains the CDR3 DNA only, 54 bases that are in frame from base 1.